This record covers a single TCR beta chain. No cognate antigen has been identified for it. Base-call qualities are not available, and no considerably larger clone is one nucleotide away. V is pared back by 5 bases and J by 6 bases, with 15 bases lying between the germline termini. CDR3 length: 14 amino acids, cysteine to phenylalanine. Just the 42-base CDR3 DNA is kept, in frame starting at base 1. In the germline V gene, CDR1 corresponds to SGHTA and CDR2 to FQGNSA. This record belongs to a study of blood T cell repertoires in COVID-19 (dated by TCRdb to about 2020). Notes on the research overall: Samples covering the acute and convalescent phases of COVID-19 were provided by collaborators in the United States, Italy and Spain. The material from the prospective study consisted of cDNA or gDNA derived from T cells, B-cell-depleted T cells, or PBMCs. Deeply sampled blood TCRbeta repertoires from subjects exposed to, actively infected with, or recovered from COVID-19 were included in the dataset. The repertoires were released in a freely available public database meant as a resource for research on the immune response to SARS-CoV-2. The samples were drawn from two sources: the first 160 participants of the ongoing ImmuneRACE study, and some 1,300 subjects contributed by 6 global collaborators. A de-identified subject ID, COVID-19 status, age in years and sex were almost always included in the sample metadata. Where available, HLA class I and class II types were taken from metadata supplied by the sample provider and were not determined by assay-based typing. The investigation overall reported the following: Clinical and demographic metadata were provided uncurated, with the amount varying by source and participant.

The immunoSEQ Assay, a bias-controlled multiplex PCR, was used to amplify TCRbeta CDR3 regions from genomic DNA. The published analysis was carried out like this. The number of nucleated cells in each sample was estimated from the amplification of reference gene primers within the assay. To quantify the absolute abundance of each unique TCRbeta CDR3 rearrangement, sequence reads were collapsed and filtered. Productive Simpson clonality was computed per sample as the square root of Simpson's diversity index over productive rearrangements. Sourced from immuneACCESS, this table was stored by TCRdb with only in-frame sequences that have V and J called. A share of the clones is absent; for the studies checked, an unresolved V gene accounts for under half, and the remainder has no known explanation. V, J and clone size were drawn from that table, and D and trimming were deduced from the DNA. The sample has 150,000 or so clones on record, roughly 84% of them singletons. Less than 6% of the sample belongs to the ten largest clones.

In the prospective study, participants were roughly 18 to 100 years old, resided in fewer than 25 geographic areas of the United States, and were enrolled through a virtual design. In the prospective study, participants were assigned to cohorts based on the clinical history participants reported in a screening survey and a study questionnaire. Exposed participants had been in contact, within 2 weeks of entering the study, with a person who had a PCR-confirmed or clinician-diagnosed case of COVID-19. In the prospective study, mobile phlebotomists collected whole blood, serum and a nasopharyngeal or oropharyngeal swab from each participant. Over a roughly 2-month period, participants in the prospective study had the option of providing additional blood draws and questionnaires. Blood samples from the prospective study were shipped frozen or at room temperature prior to DNA extraction.

Here the chain combines TRBV7-2 and TRBJ2-3; the best D guess is TRBD2, with 6 bases matching. The sample was PBMCs or T cells enriched from blood (not recorded which). The receptor was isolated from a woman aged 45-60 years who had been exposed to COVID-19. The DNA is TGTGCCAGCAGCCCTGGGATCCGGGAGGATACGCAGTATTTT. It encodes CASSPGIREDTQYF.